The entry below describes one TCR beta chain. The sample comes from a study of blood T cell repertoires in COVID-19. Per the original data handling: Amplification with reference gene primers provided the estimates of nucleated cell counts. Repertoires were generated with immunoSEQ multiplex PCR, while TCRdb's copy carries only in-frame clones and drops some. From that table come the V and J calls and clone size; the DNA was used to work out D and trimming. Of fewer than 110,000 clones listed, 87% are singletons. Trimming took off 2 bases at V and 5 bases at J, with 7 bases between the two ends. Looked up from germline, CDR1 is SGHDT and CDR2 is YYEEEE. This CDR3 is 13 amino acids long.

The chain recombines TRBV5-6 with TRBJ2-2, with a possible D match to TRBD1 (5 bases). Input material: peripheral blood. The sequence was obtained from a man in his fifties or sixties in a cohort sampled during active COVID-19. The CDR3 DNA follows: TGTGCCAGCAGCTTAGGGGAAACCGGGGAGCTGTTTTTT. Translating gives CASSLGETGELFF.